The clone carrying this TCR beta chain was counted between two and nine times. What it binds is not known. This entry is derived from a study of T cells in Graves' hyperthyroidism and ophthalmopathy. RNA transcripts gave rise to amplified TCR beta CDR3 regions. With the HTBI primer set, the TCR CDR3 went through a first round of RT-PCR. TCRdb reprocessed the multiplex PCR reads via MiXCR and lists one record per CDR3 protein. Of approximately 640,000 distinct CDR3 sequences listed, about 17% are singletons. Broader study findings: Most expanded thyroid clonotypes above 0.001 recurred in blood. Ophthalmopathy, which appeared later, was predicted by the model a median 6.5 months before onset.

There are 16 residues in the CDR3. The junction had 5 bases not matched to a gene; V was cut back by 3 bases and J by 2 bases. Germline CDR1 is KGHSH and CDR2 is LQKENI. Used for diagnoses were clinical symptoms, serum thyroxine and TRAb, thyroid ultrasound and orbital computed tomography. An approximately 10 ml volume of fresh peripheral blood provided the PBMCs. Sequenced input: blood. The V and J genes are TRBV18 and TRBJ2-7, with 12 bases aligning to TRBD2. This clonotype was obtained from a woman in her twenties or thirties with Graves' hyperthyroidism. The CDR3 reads CASSPMGLAGTYEQYF. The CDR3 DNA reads TGTGCCAGCTCACCGATGGGACTAGCGGGCACCTACGAGCAGTACTTC.